A selection of T cell receptor beta chains follows, all from one sample in a study of metastatic and nonmetastatic thyroid tumors. TCRdb reanalyzed the PCR reads via MiXCR. The table lists over 9,500 clones, 25% to 40% of them singletons. Sequences were obtained from tumor tissue. The receptors originated from a male donor with papillary thyroid cancer or a benign thyroid nodule (not recorded which). Some clones in this sample may be carry-over from other donors' samples. The CDR3 runs from the conserved cysteine through the conserved F or W. Fields, in order: D gene, V gene, J gene, clone size, CDR3 protein. A D gene is named only where the DNA matches it firmly. Only some rows state a clone size, as once, few, many or a class for expanded clones.

>-|TRBV28|TRBJ2-2|-
CASSPIGADHTGELFF
>-|TRBV27|TRBJ1-1|many
CASSPDLGSTEAFF
>-|TRBV12-3/TRBV12-4|TRBJ1-2|medium-sized
CASRGRSGYTF
>TRBD1|TRBV6-1|TRBJ2-6|-
CASRKGQGGTGANVLTF
>-|TRBV20-1|TRBJ2-7|-
CSAEHSNLGDYEQYF
>TRBD1|TRBV4-2|TRBJ1-2|-
CASSQDTGGQGASYTF
>TRBD1|TRBV5-4|TRBJ2-5|many
CASSSKGQEGGQETQYF
>-|TRBV20-1|TRBJ1-3|-
CSASHDENTIYF
>-|TRBV5-1|TRBJ2-3|-
CASSYRGLVGDTQYF
>TRBD1|TRBV30|TRBJ1-6|many
CAWSVRDRLFSPLHF
>-|TRBV18|TRBJ2-7|-
CASSPETSSYEQYF
>TRBD1|TRBV2|TRBJ1-1|-
CASSGQGVGTEAFF
>-|TRBV15|TRBJ1-1|-
CATSRDPRHNTEAFF
>TRBD2|TRBV11-1|TRBJ2-1|medium-sized
CASSLAAGLADNEQFF
>-|TRBV10-3|TRBJ1-1|-
CANSESGRAAEAFF
>-|TRBV18|TRBJ1-6|-
CASSPVLGRGSPLHF
>TRBD2|TRBV6-2/TRBV6-3|TRBJ2-1|many
CASSLVPSGVSYNEQFF
>TRBD2|TRBV5-1|TRBJ2-5|many
CASSATSVVETQYF
>-|TRBV2|TRBJ2-1|-
CASSEQGIGNYNEQFF